The TCR beta chain described here comes from a study of shared clonotypes between healthy human individuals. Naive CD45RA+ and memory CD45RA-negative subsets were split from CD4+ cells. Assay: immunoSEQ multiplex PCR; the TCRdb copy retains only in-frame clones and omits some. The table has hundreds of thousands of clones, 95% to 97% seen once. The TCR sequence derives from a woman aged 25 to 45 in good health. The sequenced material came from naive CD4+ T cells sorted from blood. The subset here: CD45RA+ positively selected.

In DNA, the CDR3 is TGTGCCAGCAGTGTCCGGACGGGGCCCCAGCATTTT. It yields the protein CASSVRTGPQHF. This chain connects TRBV28 to TRBJ1-5; D is undetermined. This CDR3 comprises 12 residues. Germline CDR1 is MDHEN and CDR2 is SYDVKM. V was shortened by 5 bases and J by 9 bases, with 11 bases between the two germline ends. Based on the CDR3 plus reference TRBV28 and TRBJ1-5, the full variable domain is DVKVTQSSRYLVKRTGEKVFLECVQDMDHENMFWYRQDPGLGLRLIYFSYDVKMKEKGDIPEGYSVSREKKERFSLILESASTNQTSMYLCASSVRTGPQHFGDGTRLSIL.